A selection of T cell receptor beta chains follows, all from one sample in a study of tumor-infiltrating lymphocytes in primary liver carcinoma. From the multiplex PCR reads, TCRdb called clonotypes with MiXCR, one entry per CDR3 protein. Of tens of thousands of distinct CDR3 sequences listed, roughly 74% were seen once; the top ten hold 35% to 45%. Sequencing input: tumor-adjacent normal liver tissue. All receptors come from a woman aged 25 to 45 with primary liver carcinoma and hepatitis B virus infection. CDR3s include the opening cysteine and the closing phenylalanine or tryptophan. The order of the fields is J gene, V gene, CDR3 length, CDR3 protein.

TRBJ1-5 | TRBV12-3/TRBV12-4 | 14 | CASSADGHKQPKHF
TRBJ2-1 | TRBV5-4 | 13 | CASRTTGNNEQFF
TRBJ2-1 | TRBV12-3/TRBV12-4 | 15 | CANSLSGTSGHEQSF
TRBJ2-3 | TRBV25-1 | 16 | CTSNQTGERASDTQYF
TRBJ2-6 | TRBV6-5 | 19 | CTSSYSLGRLGAGANVLTF
TRBJ1-6 | TRBV6-5 | 12 | CASSYMSSPLHF
TRBJ2-7 | TRBV6-6 | 13 | CVNSLQATYEQYF
TRBJ2-1 | TRBV11-3 | 15 | CVSNPGVGAYNEQFF
TRBJ2-7 | TRBV11-1 | 13 | CASSILYLREQYF
TRBJ2-1 | TRBV4-1 | 13 | CASSRLGSHEQFF
TRBJ2-5 | TRBV6-1 | 12 | CASSPRGTPRYF
TRBJ2-3 | TRBV7-8 | 16 | CASSFVVGGRTDTQYF
TRBJ2-7 | TRBV6-5 | 16 | CASRDSGSSPSYDQYF
TRBJ1-2 | TRBV4-1 | 15 | CANSQPGPFGYGYTF
TRBJ2-3 | TRBV29-1 | 10 | CRAATDTQYF
TRBJ2-7 | TRBV11-1 | 13 | CASSSGYLRKQYF
TRBJ1-2 | TRBV11-2 | 13 | CANTQGGDGGYTF
TRBJ2-3 | TRBV11-3 | 19 | CASGLGLGAGAGGTDTQYF
TRBJ2-7 | TRBV29-1 | 12 | CSVVVSSYEQYF
TRBJ2-6 | TRBV7-8 | 18 | CASSFVQSSSFGANVLTF
TRBJ2-1 | TRBV11-3 | 15 | CASSRLAGGGYVQFF
TRBJ1-5 | TRBV7-9 | 13 | CASSLGLNHSQHF
TRBJ1-5 | TRBV29-1 | 12 | CSEGQGSQPQNF
TRBJ2-7 | TRBV11-2 | 14 | CASSRDTSSYEQYF
TRBJ2-1 | TRBV6-2/TRBV6-3 | 12 | CASSRTANERFF
TRBJ2-1 | TRBV11-2 | 16 | CDSSFHGYSSYNEQSF
TRBJ2-5 | TRBV11-2 | 14 | CGSTGLDIGGIQYF